This T cell receptor (beta chain) was sequenced in a study of long-term antiretroviral therapy in people with HIV. Study-level background: Collection of the earliest samples took place about a decade ahead of the 2015 immediate-ART recommendation.

A word on this clone: What it binds is unknown.

Survey-level resolution applied to immunoSEQ assay v3.0. The data were produced by immunoSEQ multiplex PCR, yet TCRdb's version contains in-frame clones alone and is incomplete. The sample shows under 20,000 clones, approximately 86% of them seen only once. Until DNA extraction, the samples held between 1-10 million cryopreserved PBMC. Germline V gene data show CDR1 as MNHEY and CDR2 as SMNVEV (reference sequence). This CDR3 is built from 13 residues. Trimming took off 7 bases at V and 0 bases at J, with 9 bases between the two ends. Overall study findings and caveats: Diversity went up after ART and still fell short of transplant donor controls. Dominance of pre-ART expanded clones persisted, fluctuating and often declining after ART.

The clonotype originates from a man between 40 and 49 years old with HIV. The sample was unsorted PBMCs, taken 0.5 years after starting antiretroviral therapy. V is TRBV27 and J is TRBJ1-1, with D unclear. This CDR3 is CASISGMNTEAFF. CDR3 bases: TGTGCCAGCATCAGTGGGATGAACACTGAAGCTTTCTTT.